The T cell receptor (beta chain) under discussion was sequenced for a study of vaccination and CD4 T cells after COVID-19. Study-wide background: Convalescent cases consisted of six males and four females, of whom two were Hispanic. The peptides that stimulated the cells were overlapping spike peptides from SARS-CoV-2, HCoV-NL63, HCoV-OC43 and HCoV-229E.

The Oncomine TCR Beta short-read assay sequenced DNA from cultured CD4+ T cells. TCRdb re-called the PCR reads with MiXCR, one entry per CDR3 protein. Here the sample spans about 16,000 distinct CDR3 sequences, 45% to 65% being singletons. Points on this clonotype: The antigen is not known.

Treatment: roughly ten-day PBMC culture with coronavirus spike peptide pools or control peptides (ViraFEST assay). ViraFEST enlarged antigen-specific T cell populations with peptide pools and afterwards sequenced TCRs. Germline assignment: CDR1 MDHEN and CDR2 SYDVKM. Trimming took off 4 bases at V and 2 bases at J, with 12 bases between the two ends. CDR3 length: 15 amino acids. Whole-study findings and limits: When vaccine-specific clones from convalescent patients were examined, 304 of 307 were spike mono-reactive.

The gene calls are TRBV28 and TRBJ1-5; no definite D call. The source was CD4+ T cells from blood, cultured in vitro, collected before SARS-CoV-2 vaccination. This clonotype was sampled from a human donor who had recovered from COVID-19. DNA for the CDR3: TGTGCCAGCAGTTATAAGGTAGAGGGCAATCAGCCCCAGCATTTT. Its protein product is CASSYKVEGNQPQHF.